Listed below are T cell receptor beta chains from one sample, sequenced in a study of T cells in localized non-small cell lung cancer. Measured with immunoSEQ multiplex PCR; TCRdb has only the in-frame clones, and not every one. The repertoire holds about 24,000 clones, 92% seen once, with 2.5% to 3% in the top ten. The sample in question was peripheral blood, obtained before any cancer treatment. The receptors come from a woman aged 40 to 75 with stage I lung adenocarcinoma. The CDR3 runs from the conserved cysteine through the conserved F or W. D genes are given only for firm matches.

j_gene,v_gene,d_gene,CDR3aa
TRBJ1-1,TRBV29-1,.,CSVRPGWDTEAFF
TRBJ2-7,TRBV21-1,.,CASSKDGAAHTVENSYEQYF
TRBJ2-2,TRBV5-1,.,CASSLGGVAGELFF
TRBJ2-7,TRBV28,.,CASSTVNSYEQYF
TRBJ1-4,TRBV4-1,.,CASSQEGGQGPNEKLFF
TRBJ2-2,TRBV6-4,.,CASRRSHLDSGELFF
TRBJ2-7,TRBV15,.,CATSRGTNYEQYF
TRBJ2-5,TRBV30,.,CAWRDTQGLLQETQYF
TRBJ2-7,TRBV5-1,.,CASSFGPGYEQYF
TRBJ2-7,TRBV28,.,CASSFGTNGHEQYF
TRBJ2-5,TRBV29-1,.,CSATTGFGETQYF
TRBJ2-7,TRBV21-1,.,CASSPLEGYEQYF
TRBJ2-3,TRBV28,TRBD1,CASRTGGFSDTQYF
TRBJ2-5,TRBV5-1,TRBD2,CASSIRLAGGWETQYF
TRBJ2-3,TRBV30,TRBD2,CAWIPLAGGTSSTDTQYF
TRBJ1-3,TRBV19,.,CASTPLAGNTIYF
TRBJ2-5,TRBV5-1,.,CASSPGGYGAGETQYF
TRBJ1-5,TRBV10-3,TRBD1,CAISESEGAQPQHF
TRBJ2-7,TRBV2,.,CASTRDSSSYEQYF
TRBJ2-7,TRBV19,.,CASSMLGGPYEQYF
TRBJ2-7,TRBV7-2,.,CASSSSRGREQYF
TRBJ2-4,TRBV28,.,CAKRDIVAKNIQYF
TRBJ1-5,TRBV18,.,CASSRTADMGGNQPQHF
TRBJ1-5,TRBV4-1,.,CASSQGPNQPQHF
TRBJ2-1,TRBV18,TRBD2,CASSRGGSESNEQFF
TRBJ2-5,TRBV4-1,TRBD1,CASSRGGTAVKETQYF
TRBJ2-7,TRBV28,.,CASGRRAGGGIGQYF
TRBJ2-7,TRBV29-1,TRBD2,CSVVTSGYEQYF
TRBJ2-3,TRBV9,TRBD2,CASSVRRLAGDGTDTQYF
TRBJ1-1,TRBV14,.,CASSQEGGRSNTEAFF
TRBJ2-7,TRBV6-5,.,CASSYSGRSYEQYF
TRBJ2-4,TRBV28,TRBD1,CASSWGQGANIQYF
TRBJ1-4,TRBV28,.,CASSAWGLNEKLFF
TRBJ2-1,TRBV4-2,TRBD2,CASSQGTSDPYNEQFF
TRBJ2-5,TRBV19,.,CASGAGETQYF
TRBJ2-2,TRBV11-2,.,CASSPRQELGELFF
TRBJ2-4,TRBV13,.,CASSLGRDPQNIQYF
TRBJ2-7,TRBV11-2,TRBD1,CASSLDYRGPYEQYF
TRBJ2-7,TRBV25-1,.,CASSGRDRPLDYEQYF
TRBJ2-7,TRBV27,TRBD2,CASSSTSGNTYEQYF
TRBJ2-7,TRBV28,.,CASSLRPPEQYF
TRBJ1-1,TRBV4-2,.,CASSQDVKGRAEAFF
TRBJ2-7,TRBV15,TRBD1,CATSRGLTGGPTYEQYF
TRBJ1-2,TRBV19,.,CASSIVEGANYGYTF
TRBJ1-4,TRBV27,.,CASKVDRGANEKLFF
TRBJ2-7,TRBV7-6,.,CASSLEGQLNYEQYF